This T cell receptor (beta chain) was found in a study of blood T cell repertoires in COVID-19. Some clones are missing from TCRdb's copy, which holds only in-frame ones; the method was immunoSEQ multiplex PCR. The profile shows roughly 160,000 clones, about 88% of them singletons. The CDR3 runs to 14 residues. Germline-derived CDR1 and CDR2 are SGDLS and YYNGEE. Trimming took 3 bases from V and 3 from J; bases not matched to a gene: 5. The specimen was peripheral blood. The V and J genes are TRBV9 and TRBJ2-5; 7 bases line up with TRBD1. The sequence was collected from a man in his fifties or sixties with acute or convalescent COVID-19. The chain's CDR3 is CASSEGQLKETQYF. As DNA, the CDR3 is TGTGCCAGCAGCGAGGGACAGTTGAAAGAGACCCAGTACTTC.